Shown below are 14 T cell receptor beta chains from a single sample sequenced in a study of control samples from healthy donors and cancer patients. Libraries were prepared by immunoSEQ multiplex PCR; TCRdb keeps only in-frame clonotypes and omits some of them. This sample carries 150,000 to 200,000 clones, approximately 90% of them seen once, and the ten largest clones take 9.5% to 15%. The source material was blood. These receptors came from a man aged 30 to 39 in good health.

The chain carries TRBV7-2 and TRBJ2-5; 8 bases line up with TRBD2. The V gene end was trimmed by 5 bases and the J gene end by 5 bases; junction bases not matched to a gene: 13. The CDR3 is made up of 16 amino acids. Germline V CDR1 and CDR2: SGHTA, FQGNSA. This CDR3 is CASSPSYGGVRETQYF. For the CDR3, the DNA is TGTGCCAGCAGCCCTAGTTACGGGGGGGTTCGGGAGACCCAGTACTTC.

This clone was counted a single time. This chain joins TRBV7-9 and TRBJ2-2; D gene unclear. The CDR3 contains 16 residues. The germline gives CDR1 SEHNR, CDR2 FQNEAQ (reference sequence). Deletions cut 1 base from V and 1 base from J, with 10 bases between. The CDR3 region has the DNA TGTGCCAGCAGCTTAGATTGGCCTGAGAACACCGGGGAGCTGTTTTTT. Protein sequence: CASSLDWPENTGELFF.

This clone appeared a single time. The chain joins TRBV5-1 to TRBJ1-5; D is possibly TRBD1 (5 bases). The CDR3 extends over 15 amino acids. The V end lost 3 bases, the J end lost 4 bases, and 14 bases lay between the germline ends. Per the germline V gene, CDR1 is SGHRS and CDR2 is YFSETQ. The chain's CDR3 is CASSWAGTGNQPQHF. The CDR3 DNA reads as TGCGCCAGCAGCTGGGCAGGGACGGGTAATCAGCCCCAGCATTTT. The complete variable domain, with remaining parts taken from reference TRBV5-1 and TRBJ1-5, reads KAGVTQTPRYLIKTRGQQVTLSCSPISGHRSVSWYQQTPGQGLQFLFEYFSETQRNKGNFPGRFSGRQFSNSRSEMNVSTLELGDSALYLCASSWAGTGNQPQHFGDGTRLSIL.

The J gene is TRBJ1-2, the V gene TRBV5-4, with D possibly matching TRBD1 (6 bases). The ends were cut back, 2 bases at V and 2 bases at J, with 13 bases in the middle. From germline, CDR1 is SGHNT and CDR2 YYREEE (reference sequence). This CDR3 spans 15 amino acids. CDR3 coding DNA: TGTGCCAGCAGCTTCCCCGAGGGGGTAAACTATGGCTACACCTTC. This encodes CASSFPEGVNYGYTF.

This chain links TRBV12-3 or TRBV12-4 with TRBJ1-2; D unclear. The V end was cut by 6 bases, the J end by 6 bases, with 8 bases between. This CDR3 is 11 amino acids long. As DNA, the CDR3 is TGTGCCAGCAGCTTGCGGAATGGCTACACCTTC. Translated: CASSLRNGYTF.

J is TRBJ1-2 and V is TRBV5-4; the D is unclear. Trimming cost V 9 bases and J 2 bases, with 17 bases left between them. Germline V CDR1 and CDR2: SGHNT, YYREEE (reference sequence). The CDR3 length is 14 residues. CDR3 coding DNA: TGTGCCACGACGGGAGGATTTTTCAACTATGGCTACACCTTC. This codes for CATTGGFFNYGYTF. The entire variable domain, with the rest obtained from reference TRBV5-4 and TRBJ1-2, is as follows: ETGVTQSPTHLIKTRGQQVTLRCSSQSGHNTVSWYQQALGQGPQFIFQYYREEENGRGNFPPRFSGLQFPNYSSELNVNALELDDSALYLCATTGGFFNYGYTFGSGTRLTVV.

This clone was seen once. In nucleotides, the CDR3 is TGTGCCAGTAGTCGAGGGGAGCCGGGAGAGACCCAGTACTTC. It yields the protein CASSRGEPGETQYF. The V call is TRBV19, the J call TRBJ2-5; the D gene could be TRBD1 or TRBD2 (5 bases each). This CDR3 has 14 residues. The germline CDR1 and CDR2 sequences are LNHDA and SQIVND (reference sequence). The V end was cut by 5 bases, the J end by 4 bases, with 14 bases between. Drawing the rest from reference TRBV19 and TRBJ2-5, the complete variable domain is DGGITQSPKYLFRKEGQNVTLSCEQNLNHDAMYWYRQDPGQGLRLIYYSQIVNDFQKGDIAEGYSVSREKKESFPLTVTSAQKNPTAFYLCASSRGEPGETQYFGPGTRLLVL.

The J gene is TRBJ1-5, the V gene TRBV21-1. TRBV21-1 corresponds to a pseudogene. The CDR3 has 19 residues. In nucleotides, the CDR3 is TGTGCCAGCAGCAAAGCCACTTGGGGGACGGGATTTTTGGATCAGCCCCAGCATTTT. Its translation: CASSKATWGTGFLDQPQHF.

The chain uses TRBV28 and TRBJ1-2, with D tentatively TRBD1 (5 bases). Germline V gene lookup returns CDR1 MDHEN and CDR2 SYDVKM. CDR3 length equals 15 residues. V was shortened by 4 bases and J by 12 bases, with 24 bases between the two germline ends. The CDR3 DNA reads as TGTGCCAGCAGTTGGGGAGGGGTGACCATCCGGGTTCACACCTTC. Protein: CASSWGGVTIRVHTF.

V usage is TRBV6-5 and J usage is TRBJ2-1, with no clear D. Trimming took off 8 bases at V and 7 bases at J, with 9 bases between the two ends. CDR1 and CDR2 from the germline V gene are MNHEY and SVGAGI. The CDR3 is 11 amino acids. Here the CDR3 reads CASSPANEQFF. DNA of the CDR3: TGTGCCAGCTCCCCGGCAAATGAGCAGTTCTTC.

This chain links TRBV24-1 with TRBJ1-5, with unresolved D. CDR3 length equals 14 residues. Trimming removed 7 bases from V and 1 base from J, with 10 bases in between. From germline, CDR1 is KGHDR and CDR2 SFDVKD. Written as DNA, the CDR3 is TGTGCCACCAGCGGACCTTCCAGCAATCAGCCCCAGCATTTT. This sequence encodes CATSGPSSNQPQHF.

This clone came up once. The V gene is TRBV4-3, the J gene TRBJ2-3, with D possibly being TRBD1 or TRBD2 (5 bases each). The CDR3 has 19 residues. CDR1 and CDR2 (germline): LGHNA, YSLEER. The V end lost 1 base, the J end lost 0 bases, and 20 bases lay between the germline ends. The CDR3 nucleotides read TGCGCCAGCAGCCAAGGGGGTGTTGGGGGTCTAGCTAGCACAGATACGCAGTATTTT. It specifies CASSQGGVGGLASTDTQYF.

The chain uses TRBV7-2 and TRBJ2-3; D is ambiguous. Between the trimmed V and J ends, which lost 5 bases and 1 base, there was a span of 1 base. CDR1 SGHTA and CDR2 FQGNSA come from the germline V gene. The CDR3 consists of 11 residues. CDR3 residues: CASSRTDTQYF. The CDR3, as DNA: TGTGCCAGCAGCCGCACAGATACGCAGTATTTT.

The chain is built from TRBV5-4 and TRBJ2-1; TRBD2 matches at 12 bases. V trimming: 3 bases; J trimming: 6 bases; junction bases outside the gene matches: 4. The CDR3 runs to 15 residues. CDR1 SGHNT and CDR2 YYREEE come from the germline V gene (reference sequence). CDR3 sequence: CASSWRTSGANEQFF. As DNA, the CDR3 is TGTGCCAGCAGCTGGAGGACTAGCGGGGCCAATGAGCAGTTCTTC.